This TCR beta chain was identified during a study of cytomegalovirus exposure and HLA in healthy donors (dated by TCRdb to 2017 to 2019). For the study in its entirety: In an earlier analysis of 587 of the donors, approximately 300 Gb of sequence data and 117 million unique TCR beta sequences from 180 million or so T cells were reported. A later analysis re-analyzed previously published TCR beta repertoires from 600 to 850 donors and added high-resolution HLA genotyping to study TCR occurrence patterns. Every repertoire in the discovery cohort had been generated on one and the same sequencing platform. Among roughly 370 genotyped donors of the cohort, an average of around 240,000 unique TCR beta nucleotide sequences were sequenced per donor, roughly 18% of them non-productive. An early release that covered 500 to 800 HLA-typed donors contained approximately 300 gigabases of sequencing data and tens of millions of unique TCR sequences. In an earlier analysis of 587 of the donors, high-throughput TCR beta sequencing was used to judge whether each TCR beta V gene segment behaved as functional or pseudogenic. Alongside the repertoire data, information on donor age, sex, ethnicity and CMV serostatus was compiled. Along with the approximately 600-subject first cohort, a separate validation cohort of 120 different subjects was used. High-throughput TCR immunosequencing, statistical association of individual TCRs with disease status, and machine learning were combined to predict cytomegalovirus infection status. In a later genetic analysis, genome-wide SNP genotypes for about 55% of the roughly 670 donors were used, and that subset was treated as a discovery cohort. HLA typing included class I and class II loci at four-digit resolution. Of the 398 genotyped donors, 65% to 90% fell in the genetic ancestry cluster associated with self-reported Caucasian donors. In the later analysis, no new phenotypic data were used to find candidate immune exposures; instead, reliance was placed on TCR beta sequences and their occurrence across donors. The T cell repertoires of around 670 subjects were profiled by immunosequencing and related to cytomegalovirus serostatus. Roughly five DR-DQ haplotypes were handled as single units for association and clustering, since linkage in the cohort was strong. The study was designed to test whether signatures of past pathogen exposure could be identified by cataloging public T cell receptors. The number of typed donors differed by locus: roughly 620-630 for A, B, C, DRB1 and DQB1; roughly 510 for DQA1; fewer than 610 for DPA1; and about 450 for DPB1. Overall results and qualifications from the work: A later analysis found that TCR association rates varied across HLA loci, with DRB1 alleles showing the most associated TCRs and HLA-C alleles the fewest. According to a later genetic analysis, donors in an Asian-associated ancestry cluster had fewer N-insertions in productive TCRs than the approximately 610-donor mean. Broadly in line with IMGT annotations, most TCR beta V segments showed up in productive rearrangements about 90% or about 30% of the time in an earlier analysis of approximately 640 of the donors. The earlier analysis of about 600 of the donors excluded about 16 rarely observed V segments, including chromosome 9 orphons, because counts were too low. Immune exposure information for the cohort was limited to CMV serostatus. Compared with equally common non-associated chains, HLA-associated TCR beta chains in a later analysis were more clonally expanded and had lower generation probabilities. Because the 87-base-pair reads could not distinguish some IMGT-functional V segments, including TRBV6-2 and TRBV6-3, those segments were excluded. A later analysis associated about 18,000 TCR beta sequences with specific HLA alleles at a false discovery rate of 0.05. Three of the identified cytomegalovirus-associated TCR beta chains were confirmed in vitro to be specific for cytomegalovirus antigens. Presence/absence analyses assumed roughly uniform sequencing depth across donors, an assumption that may not hold. The cohort was sequenced for TCR beta chains only, and without alpha or paired-chain data the features that could be detected were limited. Several of the top co-occurrence clusters appeared to be linked to parvovirus B19, influenza, CMV and Epstein-Barr virus, according to a later analysis. A further reported finding was that TCR beta sequences accurately predicted the HLA-A and HLA-B alleles for most subjects in the first cohort. Because HLA typing was unavailable for some donors at each locus, only the typed subset was used in association tests. Most TCR sequences were seen in very few donors, while some public TCRs were found in many individuals. A group of highly shared sequence variants was considered likely to be a technical artifact of the sequencing pipeline. Linkage disequilibrium might explain the correlated functional status among segregating V segments, but an unknown experimental factor could not be ruled out. The authors suggested that the approach could potentially be generalized to other disease states and immunological phenotypes. The classifier was reported to diagnose cytomegalovirus status with high specificity and sensitivity in both the original and validation cohorts. Most CMV-associated TCR beta chains appeared to be HLA-restricted in a later analysis, and the HLA associations seemed to be driven largely by CMV exposure. Assigning TCR associations to individual alleles was difficult when HLA alleles, especially DR and DQ, strongly co-occurred. An association between a missense DCLRE1C variant and V-gene and J-gene trimming of TCR beta chains was found in a later genetic analysis and replicated in an independent cohort. A total of roughly 160 TCR beta chains were listed by the study as associated with cytomegalovirus.

As for this clone: This receptor's antigen is unknown. Within one base of it there is no much larger clone, and no base qualities were kept.

Including the terminal cysteine and phenylalanine, the CDR3 comprises 15 residues. The CDR3 DNA has 45 bases and is translated from base 1. From a lookup of the germline V gene, CDR1 and CDR2 are SGDLS and YYNGEE. The trim is 0 bases for V and 6 bases for J, with a gap of 15 bases between the germline ends. Preparation of the library involved the immunoSEQ multiplex PCR assay. The multiplex PCR relied on a mix of 60 forward primers for TCR Vbeta segments and 13 reverse primers for TCR Jbeta segments. The CDR3 region of rearranged TCR beta genes was amplified from genomic DNA with a multiplex PCR assay. The Illumina HiSeq System was used to sequence the amplified TCR beta libraries as 87-base-pair reads. The authors' analysis ran thus. Across the 700 or so repertoires, a later analysis counted around 80 million unique TCR beta chains, roughly 11 million of which were shared by at least two donors. Raw reads were error-corrected and collapsed into unique sequences with a nearest-neighbor algorithm that merged closely related sequences to remove PCR and sequencing errors. Alignment of CDR3 sequences to IMGT reference sequences was used to assign V, D and J gene segments. For a sequence to be retained, a match of at least six nucleotides to both a V gene segment and a J gene segment was required. A rearrangement was called productive if the CDR3 had no stop codons and remained in frame with V and J, and every other rearrangement was called non-productive. CDR3 was defined by IMGT convention, running from the second conserved V-encoded cysteine to the conserved J-encoded phenylalanine. The earlier analysis of about 590 of the donors excluded sequences that lacked an unambiguous match to a single V gene segment. An earlier analysis of several hundred of the donors called V segments functional above 56.7% productive rearrangements and segregating when the between-donor standard deviation exceeded 5%. A statistical classification framework was developed to diagnose cytomegalovirus status using the catalog of TCR beta chain sequences. In a later analysis, V and J genes were assigned by comparing TCR nucleotide sequences against IMGT/GENE-DB human TR gene sequences. Using the TCRdist pipeline, a later analysis assigned CDR3 sequences along with most-parsimonious VDJ recombination scenarios. In a later analysis, each TCR beta chain was defined by its CDR3 amino acid sequence together with its V-gene family, and reads lacking a unique V-gene family were excluded. As a way to deal with suspected cross-contamination and a sequencing artifact, a later analysis dropped nearly 600 nucleotide sequences that were highly shared and had low generation probability. A later analysis calculated a clonal expansion index for each public chain from normalized within-repertoire ranks of inferred template counts. A later analysis computed generation probabilities with a VDJ recombination model fitted to out-of-frame rearrangements, and checked the results against IGoR. In a later analysis, TCR-TCR, TCR-HLA and TCR-CMV co-occurrence was scored with hypergeometric tests, and a repertoire-size bias correction was applied to TCR pairs. In a later analysis, false discovery rates were estimated by permuting HLA or CMV assignments 20 times. In a later analysis, co-occurring TCRs were grouped using DBSCAN, with TCRdist sequence similarity added in when clustering inside HLA-allele-positive subsets. Repertoires with fewer than 30,000 or more than 120,000 public chains, plus five repertoires with anomalous nucleotide sharing, were excluded from co-occurrence clustering. In TCRdb, the immuneACCESS table is reduced to in-frame sequences with V and J assigned. These tables do not hold every clone; where another copy was compared, an unresolved V gene accounts for under half, and the others remain unexplained. V, J and clone size were drawn from that table, and D and trimming were deduced from the DNA. The sample includes some 100,000 clones, with about 79% observed a single time. The ten largest account for about 1.2% of the sample.

The cohort comprised more than 550 healthy bone marrow donors. All cohort members were sampled while nominally healthy, although unrecorded immune exposures were likely present. The donor was CMV seronegative and belonged to the group of around 350 seronegative cohort members. A peripheral blood sample was provided by each donor, and peripheral blood mononuclear cells were used for TCR beta sequencing. Genomic DNA was extracted from the blood cell samples with the Qiagen DNeasy Blood Extraction Kit. The chain couples TRBV9 to TRBJ1-2; the D gene cannot be resolved reliably. The sequence was collected from a woman in her late teens or twenties in good health and CMV-seronegative. Material: PBMCs. The bases are TGTGCCAGCAGCGTAGAGGAACAGTCAGCCCATGGCTACACCTTC. It is translated as CASSVEEQSAHGYTF. With the portions outside the CDR3 filled from the reference TRBV9 and TRBJ1-2 genes, the complete variable region becomes DSGVTQTPKHLITATGQRVTLRCSPRSGDLSVYWYQQSLDQGLQFLIQYYNGEERAKGNILERFSAQQFPDLHSELNLSSLELGDSALYFCASSVEEQSAHGYTFGSGTRLTVV.